The clone carrying this T cell receptor beta chain was found once. Its cognate antigen is unknown. This entry comes from a study of cytomegalovirus exposure and HLA in healthy donors. This CDR3 has 13 amino acids. The V gene's germline CDR1 is GTSNPN and CDR2 SVGIG (reference sequence). Trimming shortened V by 2 bases and J by 4 bases, and 12 bases separated the two germline ends. PCR primers comprised 60 Vbeta and 13 Jbeta primers. Some clones are missing from TCRdb's copy, which holds only in-frame ones; the method was immunoSEQ multiplex PCR. Of fewer than 120,000 clones listed, approximately 83% were seen once; the top ten hold more than 1.5%. The study, taken as a whole, reports: The classifier reportedly diagnosed cytomegalovirus status with high sensitivity and specificity. Most subjects' HLA-A and HLA-B alleles were reportedly predicted from TCR beta sequences.

The specimen was PBMCs. The TCR sequence derives from a man in his forties or fifties in good health and CMV-seronegative. J is TRBJ2-7 and V is TRBV30; the D gene is possibly TRBD2 (7 bases). The CDR3 is CAWSIGGGYEQYF. CDR3 bases: TGTGCCTGGAGTATAGGGGGGGGGTACGAGCAGTACTTC.